Listed here are 19 T cell receptor beta chains from one sample, sequenced in a study of CD8 T cells in Susac syndrome. An amount of RNA that ranged from roughly 0.5 to 1 ug was reverse transcribed with random hexamers. One entry per CDR3 protein, called by TCRdb with MiXCR from the immunoSEQ multiplex PCR reads. In the table there are some 240,000 distinct CDR3 sequences, 90% to 97% of which are singletons. Sequenced input: CD4+ T cells from PBMCs. These receptors originate from a human donor with Susac syndrome.

The V call is TRBV6-2 or TRBV6-3, the J call TRBJ2-1, with 12 bases fitting TRBD2. Trimming took 1 base from V and 4 from J; bases not matched to a gene: 5. The V gene's germline CDR1 is MNHEY and CDR2 SVGEGT. The CDR3 length is 17 residues. The DNA of the CDR3 is TGTGCCAGCAGTTACTTCCGGACTAGCGGGACATACAATGAGCAGTTCTTC. The encoded protein is CASSYFRTSGTYNEQFF.

The gene calls are TRBV28 and TRBJ2-1, with D unclear. V lost 7 bases and J lost 9, with 10 bases in between. Germline lookup yields CDR1 MDHEN and CDR2 SYDVKM. This CDR3 has 11 amino acids. The CDR3 spells CASTSPGEQFF. In DNA, the CDR3 is TGTGCCAGCACGTCTCCGGGTGAGCAGTTCTTC.

The V call is TRBV7-8, the J call TRBJ1-5; no firm D call. The V end was cut by 7 bases, the J end by 7 bases, with 14 bases between. Per germline, CDR1 SGHVS and CDR2 FQNEAQ. The CDR3 spans 13 residues. CDR3 DNA: TGTGCCAGCACCTCGAGTATAATCCAGCCCCAGCATTTT. It specifies CASTSSIIQPQHF.

The V and J genes are TRBV2 and TRBJ1-2, with 12 bases fitting TRBD1. Germline-derived CDR1 and CDR2 are SNHLY and FYNNEI. V dropped 8 bases and J dropped 6; count of bases not matched to a gene: 10. The CDR3 contains 15 residues. DNA of the CDR3: TGTGCCAGCCCGACCGGGACAGGGGGCAGTAATGGCTACACCTTC. Its translation: CASPTGTGGSNGYTF.

The rearrangement uses TRBV7-3 and TRBJ2-7; no reliable D call. CDR3 size: 13 residues. Trimming pared 4 bases from V and 3 bases from J, leaving 10 bases between. The germline CDR1 and CDR2 sequences are SGHTA and FQGTGA. CDR3 amino acids: CASSSQFGYEQYF. In DNA, the CDR3 is TGTGCCAGCAGCTCCCAGTTCGGCTACGAGCAGTACTTC.

The chain joins TRBV27 to TRBJ2-1; weak D call: TRBD1 (5 bases). V was pared by 5 bases and J by 9 bases, with 14 bases between. This CDR3 has 13 amino acids. From germline, CDR1 is MNHEY and CDR2 SMNVEV (reference sequence). The CDR3 nucleotides read TGTGCCAGCAGTATAAACAGGAGAGGTGAGCAGTTCTTC. Its translation is CASSINRRGEQFF.

This chain connects TRBV24-1 to TRBJ2-6; D assignment may be TRBD1 or TRBD2 (6 bases each). Trimming left V 8 bases short and J 0 bases short, with 7 bases between. This CDR3 is 14 amino acids long. Germline CDR1 reads KGHDR; CDR2 reads SFDVKD. The CDR3 region has the DNA TGTGCCACCAAGGGGGGCTCTGGGGCCAACGTCCTGACTTTC. This codes for CATKGGSGANVLTF.

The V and J genes are TRBV29-1 and TRBJ2-3; D unresolved. In germline, CDR1 is SQVTM, CDR2 ANQGSEA. CDR3 size: 12 residues. Trimming left V 4 bases short and J 3 bases short, with 8 bases between. CDR3 coding DNA: TGCAGCGTTGGGCTGGGTACAGATACGCAGTATTTT. This sequence encodes CSVGLGTDTQYF.

The rearrangement links TRBV3-1 to TRBJ2-1; D is uncertain. The V gene lost 6 bases and the J gene lost 8 bases, with 11 bases spanning the gap. Germline V gene lookup returns CDR1 LGHDT and CDR2 YNNKEL (reference sequence). The CDR3 contains 12 residues. This CDR3 is CASSQTRYEQFF. The CDR3 DNA sequence: TGTGCCAGCAGTCAAACCCGCTATGAGCAGTTCTTC.

A few counts support this clonotype. The chain recombines TRBV18 with TRBJ1-2, with 7 bases lining up with TRBD1. The CDR3 consists of 12 residues. CDR1 and CDR2 from the germline V gene are KGHSH and LQKENI. V was clipped by 4 bases and J by 8 bases; unmatched bases: 4. CDR3 protein: CASSRQGGGYTF. The CDR3 region has the DNA TGTGCCAGCTCACGACAGGGAGGAGGCTACACCTTC.

The chain recombines TRBV4-2 with TRBJ2-1; 8 nucleotides match TRBD2. This CDR3 spans 17 amino acids. With V trimmed by 0 bases and J by 2 bases, 6 bases remained unmatched. Germline loops: CDR1 LGHNA, CDR2 YNFKEQ. In DNA form, the CDR3 reads TGTGCCAGCAGCCAAGATCCGAGCGGGAGCCCCTACAATGAGCAGTTCTTC. Its translation: CASSQDPSGSPYNEQFF.

The chain links TRBV7-2 to TRBJ2-5; no firm D call. CDR3 length: 14 amino acids. Germline loops: CDR1 SGHTA, CDR2 FQGNSA. Between the trimmed V and J ends, which lost 5 bases and 5 bases, there was a span of 15 bases. The CDR3 bases are TGTGCCAGCAGCCCAACTGCCCCCTGGGAGACCCAGTACTTC. Protein sequence: CASSPTAPWETQYF.

The chain couples TRBV28 to TRBJ2-1; D unresolved. Germline CDR1 and CDR2: MDHEN and SYDVKM. The V end was cut by 3 bases, the J end by 6 bases, with 18 bases between. CDR3 size: 16 residues. CDR3 region: CASSLIRTQHGNEQFF. The CDR3 DNA reads as TGTGCCAGCAGTTTGATAAGGACGCAACACGGCAATGAGCAGTTCTTC.

There are a few counts of this clonotype. The chain uses TRBV20-1 and TRBJ1-5, with a tentative D call TRBD1 (5 bases). The germline V gene encodes CDR1 DFQATT and CDR2 SNEGSKA (reference sequence). With 1 base removed from V and 0 bases from J, the gap between germline ends came to 7 bases. The CDR3 extends over 14 amino acids. The CDR3 DNA sequence: TGCAGTGCTAGAGCAGGGTATAGCAATCAGCCCCAGCATTTT. This translates into CSARAGYSNQPQHF.

This sequence joins TRBV4-2 and TRBJ2-2; 10 nucleotides agree with TRBD2. The CDR3 is 16 residues long. V dropped 1 base and J dropped 3; count of bases not matched to a gene: 2. Germline V gene data show CDR1 as LGHNA and CDR2 as YNFKEQ. The CDR3 region has the DNA TGTGCCAGCAGCCAAGGGACTAGCGGCTACACCGGGGAGCTGTTTTTT. The encoded protein is CASSQGTSGYTGELFF.

The chain couples TRBV25-1 to TRBJ1-1; unclear D gene. V was trimmed by 2 bases and J by 11 bases, leaving 15 bases between them. Germline CDR1 and CDR2: MGHDK and SYGVNS. The CDR3 is made up of 13 amino acids. CDR3 sequence reads: CASSERGPGGAFF. CDR3 nucleotides: TGTGCCAGCAGTGAAAGAGGGCCAGGCGGGGCTTTCTTT.

This clonotype was observed a single time. The chain recombines TRBV30 with TRBJ2-2; D is tentatively TRBD1 or TRBD2 (5 bases each). Germline CDR1 reads GTSNPN; CDR2 reads SVGIG (reference sequence). Trimming pared 2 bases from V and 4 bases from J, leaving 14 bases between. CDR3 length: 15 residues. CDR3 nucleotide sequence: TGTGCCTGGAGTAACCCCGGTGGGGGCACCGGGGAGCTGTTTTTT. It is translated as CAWSNPGGGTGELFF.

The chain combines TRBV9 with TRBJ2-2; D remains unclear. CDR1 SGDLS and CDR2 YYNGEE come from the germline V gene. This CDR3 comprises 16 residues. The V gene lost 1 base and the J gene lost 0 bases, with 10 bases spanning the gap. The CDR3 protein is CASSVWYGANTGELFF. CDR3 DNA sequence: TGTGCCAGCAGCGTATGGTACGGAGCGAACACCGGGGAGCTGTTTTTT.

V usage is TRBV30 and J usage is TRBJ2-7; D is perhaps TRBD1 (5 bases). Trimming shortened V by 3 bases and J by 3 bases, and 18 bases separated the two germline ends. This CDR3 comprises 15 residues. Germline lookup yields CDR1 GTSNPN and CDR2 SVGIG (reference sequence). Here the CDR3 DNA reads TGTGCCTGGAGCACCACAGGATTTATAGGCTACGAGCAGTACTTC. Amino acid sequence: CAWSTTGFIGYEQYF.